A single sample is the source of the 2 T cell receptor beta chains below, sequenced in a study of blood T cell repertoires in COVID-19. The table came from immunoSEQ multiplex PCR; TCRdb's copy has only in-frame clones and leaves some out. The table records nearly 200,000 clones, roughly 90% of them present only once. The sample comprised PBMCs or T cells enriched from blood (not recorded which). Receptors were obtained from a young woman who had recovered from COVID-19.

This clone was picked up a small number of times. The chain recombines TRBV4-2 with TRBJ2-2, with TRBD2 identical over 9 bases. The junction had 2 bases not matched to a gene; V was cut back by 3 bases and J by 3 bases. CDR1 is LGHNA, CDR2 YNFKEQ, per germline. The CDR3 consists of 15 residues. As DNA, the CDR3 is TGTGCCAGCAGCCAGGGACTAGCAGACACCGGGGAGCTGTTTTTT. Translating it yields CASSQGLADTGELFF.

This chain uses TRBV6-5 with TRBJ2-3, with unresolved D. With 10 bases removed from V and 0 bases from J, the gap between germline ends came to 11 bases. CDR1 and CDR2 (germline): MNHEY, SVGAGI. There are 13 residues in the CDR3. The CDR3 is CATRLRSTDTQYF. The CDR3, as DNA: TGTGCCACGCGCCTGAGGAGCACAGATACGCAGTATTTT.